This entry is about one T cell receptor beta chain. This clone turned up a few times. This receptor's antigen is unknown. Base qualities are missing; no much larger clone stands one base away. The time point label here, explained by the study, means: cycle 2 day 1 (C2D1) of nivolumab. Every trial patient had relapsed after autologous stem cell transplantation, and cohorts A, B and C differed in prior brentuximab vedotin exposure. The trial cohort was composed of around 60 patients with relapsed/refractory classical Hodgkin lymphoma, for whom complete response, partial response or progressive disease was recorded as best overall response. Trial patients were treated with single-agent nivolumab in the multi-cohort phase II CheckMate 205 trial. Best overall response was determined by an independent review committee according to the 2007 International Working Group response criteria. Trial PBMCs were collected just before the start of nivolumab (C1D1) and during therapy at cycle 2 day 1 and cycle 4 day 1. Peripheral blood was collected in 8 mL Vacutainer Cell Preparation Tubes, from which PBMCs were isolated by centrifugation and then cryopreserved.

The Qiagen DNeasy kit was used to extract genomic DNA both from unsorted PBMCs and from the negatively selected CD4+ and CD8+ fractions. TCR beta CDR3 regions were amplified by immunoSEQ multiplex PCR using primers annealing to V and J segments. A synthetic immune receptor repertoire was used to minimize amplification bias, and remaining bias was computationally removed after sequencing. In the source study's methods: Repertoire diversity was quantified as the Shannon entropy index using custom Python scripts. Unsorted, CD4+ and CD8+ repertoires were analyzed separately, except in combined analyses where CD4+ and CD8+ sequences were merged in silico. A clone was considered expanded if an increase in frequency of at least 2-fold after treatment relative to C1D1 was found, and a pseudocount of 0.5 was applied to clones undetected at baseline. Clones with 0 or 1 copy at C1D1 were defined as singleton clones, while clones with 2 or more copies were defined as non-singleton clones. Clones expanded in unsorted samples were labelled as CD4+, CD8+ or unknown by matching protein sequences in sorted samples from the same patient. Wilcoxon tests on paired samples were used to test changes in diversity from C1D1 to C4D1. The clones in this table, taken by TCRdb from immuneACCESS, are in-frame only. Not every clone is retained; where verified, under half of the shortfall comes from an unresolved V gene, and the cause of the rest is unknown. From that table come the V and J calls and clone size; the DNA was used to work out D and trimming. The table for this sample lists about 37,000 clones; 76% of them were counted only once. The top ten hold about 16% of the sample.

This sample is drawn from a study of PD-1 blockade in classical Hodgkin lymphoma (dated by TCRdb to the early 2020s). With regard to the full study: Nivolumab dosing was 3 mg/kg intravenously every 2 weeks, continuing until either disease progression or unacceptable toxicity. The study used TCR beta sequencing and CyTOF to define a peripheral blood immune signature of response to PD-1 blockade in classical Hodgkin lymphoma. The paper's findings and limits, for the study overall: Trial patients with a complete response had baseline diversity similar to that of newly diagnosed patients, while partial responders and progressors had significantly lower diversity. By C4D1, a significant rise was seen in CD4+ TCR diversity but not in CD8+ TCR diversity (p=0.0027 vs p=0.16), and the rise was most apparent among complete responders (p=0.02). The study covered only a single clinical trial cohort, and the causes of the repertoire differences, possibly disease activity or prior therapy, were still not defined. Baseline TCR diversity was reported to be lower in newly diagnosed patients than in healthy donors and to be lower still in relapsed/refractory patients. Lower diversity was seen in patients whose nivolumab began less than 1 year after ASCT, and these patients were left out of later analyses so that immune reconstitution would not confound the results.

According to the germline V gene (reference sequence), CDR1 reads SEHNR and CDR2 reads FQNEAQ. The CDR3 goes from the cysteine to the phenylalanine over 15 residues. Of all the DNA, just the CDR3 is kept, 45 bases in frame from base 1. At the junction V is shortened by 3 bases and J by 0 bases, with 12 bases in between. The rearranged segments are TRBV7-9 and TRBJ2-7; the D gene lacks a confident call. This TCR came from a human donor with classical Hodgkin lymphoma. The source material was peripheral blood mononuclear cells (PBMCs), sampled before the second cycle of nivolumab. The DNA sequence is TGTGCCAGCAGCTTGAAGAAACCACTCTCCTACGAGCAGTACTTC. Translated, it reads CASSLKKPLSYEQYF.